The 31 T cell receptor beta chains below all came from one sample that was sequenced in a study of blood T cell repertoires in COVID-19. TCRdb's table, derived via immunoSEQ multiplex PCR, lists solely in-frame clones and lacks some. The sample has approximately 150,000 clones; 86% are singletons. Sequencing was done on a sample of peripheral blood. These receptor sequences come from a woman aged 60-70 years with acute or convalescent COVID-19.

The chain recombines TRBV4-2 with TRBJ2-2, with TRBD2 matching 9 bases. CDR1 is LGHNA, CDR2 YNFKEQ, per germline. The CDR3 runs 17 residues. Trimming removed 2 bases from V and 4 bases from J; junction bases left unmatched: 8. The CDR3 region is CASSQMGSGGSTGELFF. The CDR3 DNA reads TGTGCCAGCAGCCAAATGGGTAGCGGGGGTTCCACCGGGGAGCTGTTTTTT.

The V call is TRBV12-3 or TRBV12-4, the J call TRBJ2-7; weak D call: TRBD2 (5 bases). The CDR3 runs 13 residues. The germline V and J ends were trimmed by 1 base and 2 bases, with 6 bases remaining between them. The CDR3 DNA sequence: TGTGCCAGCAGTTTAGGAGGGACCTACGAGCAGTACTTC. Its translation: CASSLGGTYEQYF.

The chain couples TRBV19 to TRBJ1-1; TRBD1 is a possible D gene (5 bases). The CDR3 consists of 16 residues. Germline CDR1 and CDR2: LNHDA and SQIVND (reference sequence). The V gene lost 1 base and the J gene lost 0 bases, with 12 bases spanning the gap. CDR3 DNA: TGTGCCAGTAGTATAGTGCCAGGGCCCATGAACACTGAAGCTTTCTTT. The encoded protein is CASSIVPGPMNTEAFF.

This chain connects TRBV27 to TRBJ2-7, with D possibly TRBD1 on 5 matching bases. The CDR3 has 14 amino acids. V gave up 6 bases and J gave up 3 bases, with 15 bases separating them. Germline V gene data show CDR1 as MNHEY and CDR2 as SMNVEV (reference sequence). The CDR3 DNA is TGTGCCAGCAGCCCCCAGGGCAGTTACTACGAGCAGTACTTC. It translates to CASSPQGSYYEQYF.

The V call is TRBV5-6, the J call TRBJ2-3; D is perhaps TRBD1 (6 bases). The V end lost 0 bases, the J end lost 0 bases, and 11 bases lay between the germline ends. From germline, CDR1 is SGHDT and CDR2 YYEEEE. The CDR3 covers 16 residues. This chain's CDR3 is CASSLARDKSTDTQYF. The DNA for the CDR3 is TGTGCCAGCAGCTTGGCCAGGGACAAGAGCACAGATACGCAGTATTTT.

The V call is TRBV4-3, the J call TRBJ2-2, with D perhaps TRBD2 (6 bases). This CDR3 is built from 16 residues. Deletions cut 4 bases from V and 3 bases from J, with 15 bases between. Germline V gene data show CDR1 as LGHNA and CDR2 as YSLEER. The CDR3 nucleotides are TGCGCCAGCAGCCTCGGATGGGGGGAGGACACCGGGGAGCTGTTTTTT. This sequence encodes CASSLGWGEDTGELFF.

The chain links TRBV25-1 to TRBJ2-1; D is undetermined. V lost 0 bases and J 0 bases, leaving 6 bases between the germline ends. The CDR3 runs 15 residues. The V gene's germline CDR1 is MGHDK and CDR2 SYGVNS. This CDR3 reads CASSEYRGSYNEQFF. CDR3 bases: TGTGCCAGCAGTGAATACAGAGGCTCCTACAATGAGCAGTTCTTC.

The rearrangement links TRBV7-9 to TRBJ2-1; D may be TRBD2 (5 bases). The CDR3 has 13 amino acids. CDR1 is SEHNR and CDR2 is FQNEAQ in the germline V gene (reference sequence). Trimming stripped 6 bases from V and 6 bases from J, with 12 bases between. The CDR3 protein is CASSSRGSNEQFF. CDR3 coding DNA: TGTGCCAGCAGTTCTCGTGGGAGCAATGAGCAGTTCTTC.

The CDR3 spells CASSLATSGGGETQYF. The CDR3 DNA reads as TGCGCCAGCAGCTTGGCGACTAGCGGGGGCGGGGAGACCCAGTACTTC. V is TRBV5-1 and J is TRBJ2-5; 12 nucleotides align to TRBD2. The CDR3 totals 16 residues. V lost 0 bases, J lost 5 bases, and 5 bases stayed unmatched. The V gene's germline CDR1 is SGHRS and CDR2 YFSETQ.

The sample holds one count of this clone. The DNA for the CDR3 is TGTGCCATCAAAGTACCTCGGGGGACCGGGGAGCTGTTTTTT. Translated: CAIKVPRGTGELFF. The V gene is TRBV28, the J gene TRBJ2-2; tentative D call: TRBD2 (6 bases). The CDR3 consists of 14 residues. V lost 10 bases and J lost 5, with 17 bases in between. Looked up from germline, CDR1 is MDHEN and CDR2 is SYDVKM.

This chain connects TRBV9 to TRBJ2-1; D possibly corresponds to TRBD2 (5 bases). V dropped 1 base and J dropped 9 bases, with 17 bases sitting between them. The CDR3 is 15 residues long. CDR1 is SGDLS and CDR2 is YYNGEE in the germline V gene. The CDR3 coding sequence is TGTGCCAGCAGCGTAAACAGCGCGGGCCTCACTGAGCAGTTCTTC. This sequence encodes CASSVNSAGLTEQFF.

This chain uses TRBV6-5 with TRBJ2-3; 7 bases align to TRBD2. The J segment lost 2 bases and the V segment lost 4 bases, leaving 6 bases of the junction unmatched. The CDR3 totals 15 residues. Per germline, CDR1 MNHEY and CDR2 SVGAGI. The CDR3 sequence is CASSSGGGVTDTQYF. The CDR3 region has the DNA TGTGCCAGCAGTTCCGGCGGGGGAGTCACAGATACGCAGTATTTT.

The gene calls are TRBV19 and TRBJ2-5; 9 nucleotides match TRBD2. V lost 2 bases and J lost 2; bases outside the gene matches: 24. Germline CDR1 LNHDA, CDR2 SQIVND (reference sequence). The CDR3 runs to 22 residues. Written as DNA, the CDR3 is TGTGCCAGTAGTATAACCCCGGTTGGGGGAGCGGGGGGTAGCCGGAGGCAAGAGACCCAGTACTTC. This encodes CASSITPVGGAGGSRRQETQYF.

Only a few counts were recorded for this clone. The chain combines TRBV11-2 with TRBJ2-7; 7 bases map to TRBD2. CDR1 is SGHAT, CDR2 FQNNGV, per germline. CDR3 size: 15 residues. J lost 7 bases, V lost 5 bases, and 14 bases had no gene match. CDR3 nucleotides: TGTGCCAGCAGCAGAGGACTAGGCGTTTTAGGGGAGCAGTACTTC. Translated, it gives CASSRGLGVLGEQYF.

This clone was seen once. The rearrangement links TRBV24-1 to TRBJ2-1; D possibly corresponds to TRBD1 (6 bases). The germline V gene encodes CDR1 KGHDR and CDR2 SFDVKD. The CDR3 consists of 16 residues. V lost 1 base and J lost 7, with 16 bases in between. The CDR3 is CATSDFAGGDFNEQFF. The CDR3 region has the DNA TGTGCCACCAGTGATTTTGCTGGGGGCGATTTTAATGAGCAGTTCTTC.

This sequence joins TRBV6-5 and TRBJ2-4, with 8 nucleotides matching TRBD2. The CDR3 spans 14 residues. V lost 5 bases, J lost 4 bases, and 4 bases stayed unmatched. Germline V gene sequence: CDR1 MNHEY, CDR2 SVGAGI. CDR3 coding DNA: TGTGCCAGCAGTCTCACGGGGGGGAAAAACATTCAGTACTTC. Translation gives CASSLTGGKNIQYF.

The V and J genes are TRBV9 and TRBJ1-3; D remains unclear. The CDR3 has 16 residues. Germline CDR1 reads SGDLS; CDR2 reads YYNGEE. V was shortened by 0 bases and J by 0 bases, with 10 bases between the two germline ends. CDR3: CASSVGASSSGNTIYF. CDR3 nucleotides: TGTGCCAGCAGCGTAGGGGCCAGCTCCTCTGGAAACACCATATATTTT.

Concerning this clone: The junction departs from the called germline gene at one end, perhaps through a read error. The chain combines TRBV7-7 with TRBJ2-2; TRBD2 matches 12 bases. CDR3 length equals 15 residues. In germline, CDR1 is SSHAT, CDR2 FNYEAQ (reference sequence). Here the CDR3 DNA reads TGTGCTAGCAGCCCTAGCGGGGGGGCCCCCGGGGAGCTGTTTTTT. Translating gives CASSPSGGAPGELFF.

The table lists this clone with a count of one. This chain connects TRBV6-5 to TRBJ1-2; 9 nucleotides match TRBD1. CDR1 and CDR2 (germline): MNHEY, SVGAGI. The CDR3 contains 15 residues. V lost 8 bases to trimming and J lost 0 bases; unmatched junction nucleotides: 7. In DNA form, the CDR3 reads TGTGCCAGCTGGAGGACAGGGGCGGCTAACTATGGCTACACCTTC. Amino acids: CASWRTGAANYGYTF.

This rearrangement joins TRBV9 to TRBJ1-2, with 8 bases aligning to TRBD1. The CDR3 extends over 19 amino acids. In germline, CDR1 is SGDLS, CDR2 YYNGEE. With V trimmed by 0 bases and J by 0 bases, 13 bases remained unmatched. The CDR3 sequence is CASSVGTGPPLAANYGYTF. In nucleotides, the CDR3 is TGTGCCAGCAGCGTAGGGACAGGGCCTCCCCTTGCCGCTAACTATGGCTACACCTTC.

The V call is TRBV18, the J call TRBJ2-3, with no clear D. V was pared by 3 bases and J by 1 base, with 5 bases between. The germline CDR1 and CDR2 sequences are KGHSH and LQKENI. The CDR3 is 13 amino acids. The CDR3 region has the DNA TGTGCCAGCTCACCTATAGGCACAGATACGCAGTATTTT. Translation gives CASSPIGTDTQYF.

The chain recombines TRBV10-2 with TRBJ2-2, with D perhaps matching TRBD2 (5 bases). Germline values: CDR1 WSHSY, CDR2 SAAADI. Between the trimmed V and J ends, which lost 10 bases and 0 bases, there was a span of 15 bases. The CDR3 runs 15 residues. In nucleotides, the CDR3 is TGCGCCACCGGGAAGTCGACATCGAACACCGGGGAGCTGTTTTTT. Its protein is CATGKSTSNTGELFF.

The J gene is TRBJ1-5, the V gene TRBV7-2; TRBD1 matches at 8 bases. CDR1 is SGHTA and CDR2 is FQGNSA in the germline V gene. Losses at the gene ends were 5 bases for V and 7 bases for J; bases not matched to a gene: 13. The CDR3 runs 16 residues. The CDR3 region has the DNA TGTGCCAGCAGCGATACCCTAGGACAGGGAGGGCAGCCCCAGCATTTT. Protein product: CASSDTLGQGGQPQHF.

The J gene is TRBJ2-1, the V gene TRBV6-2 or TRBV6-3; 8 bases are shared with TRBD1. Trimming took 6 bases from V and 0 from J; bases not matched to a gene: 4. The CDR3 is 15 residues long. From germline, CDR1 is MNHEY and CDR2 SVGEGT. CDR3 in DNA: TGTGCCAGCAGCCCCCAGGGGGCCTCCTACAATGAGCAGTTCTTC. This encodes CASSPQGASYNEQFF.

This chain links TRBV6-2 or TRBV6-3 with TRBJ1-2; 11 bases fit TRBD1. CDR3 length: 17 residues. Germline V gene data show CDR1 as MNHEY and CDR2 as SVGEGT. The V segment lost 6 bases and the J segment 2 bases; nucleotides outside the gene matches: 11. This CDR3 is CASSPGTGGVLNYGYTF. For the CDR3, the DNA is TGTGCCAGCAGCCCTGGGACAGGGGGGGTCCTGAACTATGGCTACACCTTC.

The chain couples TRBV30 to TRBJ1-5; maybe TRBD1 (6 bases). With 1 base removed from V and 3 bases from J, the gap between germline ends came to 7 bases. The CDR3 runs 13 residues. In germline, CDR1 is GTSNPN, CDR2 SVGIG (reference sequence). The CDR3 here is CAWSGGHNQPQHF. The CDR3 nucleotides read TGTGCCTGGAGTGGGGGGCACAATCAGCCCCAGCATTTT. The variable domain in full, completed from reference TRBV30 and TRBJ1-5, reads SQTIHQWPATLVQPVGSPLSLECTVEGTSNPNLYWYRQAAGRGLQLLFYSVGIGQISSEVPQNLSASRPQDRQFILSSKKLLLSDSGFYLCAWSGGHNQPQHFGDGTRLSIL.

The chain couples TRBV27 to TRBJ2-1, with D uncertain. V gave up 3 bases and J gave up 2 bases, with 5 bases separating them. Germline lookup yields CDR1 MNHEY and CDR2 SMNVEV (reference sequence). This CDR3 is built from 13 residues. The CDR3 bases are TGTGCCAGCAGTTTGCAGGCCTACAATGAGCAGTTCTTC. It codes for CASSLQAYNEQFF.

This chain uses TRBV7-2 with TRBJ1-3; no clear D. The V and J ends lost 5 bases and 4 bases respectively, with 9 bases between them. In germline, CDR1 is SGHTA, CDR2 FQGNSA. This CDR3 contains 13 residues. CDR3 protein: CASSPLSGNTIYF. CDR3 nucleotide sequence: TGTGCCAGCAGCCCACTATCGGGAAACACCATATATTTT. Full variable domain (missing parts from reference TRBV7-2 and TRBJ1-3): GAGVSQSPSNKVTEKGKDVELRCDPISGHTALYWYRQSLGQGLEFLIYFQGNSAPDKSGLPSDRFSAERTGGSVSTLTIQRTQQEDSAVYLCASSPLSGNTIYFGEGSWLTVV.

The J gene is TRBJ2-3, the V gene TRBV24-1; 7 nucleotides agree with TRBD2. The CDR3 spans 16 residues. Germline-derived CDR1 and CDR2 are KGHDR and SFDVKD. After removal of 2 bases from V and 5 bases from J, the junction contained 9 bases not matched to a gene. CDR3 nucleotide sequence: TGTGCCACCAGTGATTCCCGGACTAGATTACTAGATACGCAGTATTTT. Translated, it gives CATSDSRTRLLDTQYF.

This clone was detected once. V is TRBV10-1 and J is TRBJ2-7; possibly TRBD2 for D (5 bases). The germline CDR1 and CDR2 sequences are WNHNN and SYGVQD (reference sequence). This CDR3 contains 15 residues. V was pared by 3 bases and J by 9 bases, with 21 bases between. The CDR3 sequence is CASSESIAAGSRQYF. The DNA for the CDR3 is TGCGCCAGCAGTGAAAGTATAGCTGCTGGGAGCAGGCAGTACTTC.

The chain has TRBV5-6 and TRBJ2-7, with D unresolved. Germline lookup yields CDR1 SGHDT and CDR2 YYEEEE. CDR3 length equals 15 residues. V was trimmed by 0 bases and J by 2 bases, leaving 12 bases between them. The chain's CDR3 is CASSLGRVRTYEQYF. The CDR3 bases are TGTGCCAGCAGCTTGGGCCGGGTACGAACCTACGAGCAGTACTTC.